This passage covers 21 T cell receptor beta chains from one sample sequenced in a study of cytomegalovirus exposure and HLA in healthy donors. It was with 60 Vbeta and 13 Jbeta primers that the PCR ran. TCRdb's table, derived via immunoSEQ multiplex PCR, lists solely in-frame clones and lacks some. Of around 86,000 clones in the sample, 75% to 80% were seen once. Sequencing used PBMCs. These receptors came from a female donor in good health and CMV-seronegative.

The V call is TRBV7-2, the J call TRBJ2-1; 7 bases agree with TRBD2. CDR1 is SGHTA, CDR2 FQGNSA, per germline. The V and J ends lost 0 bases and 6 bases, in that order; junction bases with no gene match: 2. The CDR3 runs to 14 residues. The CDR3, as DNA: TGTGCCAGCAGCTTAGCGCCTAGCGGCAATGAGCAGTTCTTC. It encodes CASSLAPSGNEQFF.

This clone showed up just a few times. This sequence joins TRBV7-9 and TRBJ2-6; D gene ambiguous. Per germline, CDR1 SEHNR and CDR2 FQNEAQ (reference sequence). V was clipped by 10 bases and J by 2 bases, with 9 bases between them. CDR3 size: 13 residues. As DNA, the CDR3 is TGTGCCATTTCCTCCCCTGGGGCCAACGTCCTGACTTTC. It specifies CAISSPGANVLTF. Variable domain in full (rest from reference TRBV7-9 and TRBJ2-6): DTGVSQNPRHKITKRGQNVTFRCDPISEHNRLYWYRQTLGQGPEFLTYFQNEAQLEKSRLLSDRFSAERPKGSFSTLEIQRTEQGDSAMYLCAISSPGANVLTFGAGSRLTVL.

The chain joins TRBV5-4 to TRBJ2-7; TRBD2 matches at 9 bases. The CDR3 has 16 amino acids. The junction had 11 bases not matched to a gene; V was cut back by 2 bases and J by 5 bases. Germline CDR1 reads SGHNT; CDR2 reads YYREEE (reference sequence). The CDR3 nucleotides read TGTGCCAGCAGCTTTGGAGGCGGGAGGGCCTCGGACGAGCAGTACTTC. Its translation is CASSFGGGRASDEQYF.

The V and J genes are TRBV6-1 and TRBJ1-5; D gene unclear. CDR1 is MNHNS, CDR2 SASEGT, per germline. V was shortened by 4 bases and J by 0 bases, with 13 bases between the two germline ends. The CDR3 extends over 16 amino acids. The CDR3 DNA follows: TGTGCCAGCAGTGTTGGCAGCAGACTTAGCAATCAGCCCCAGCATTTT. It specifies CASSVGSRLSNQPQHF.

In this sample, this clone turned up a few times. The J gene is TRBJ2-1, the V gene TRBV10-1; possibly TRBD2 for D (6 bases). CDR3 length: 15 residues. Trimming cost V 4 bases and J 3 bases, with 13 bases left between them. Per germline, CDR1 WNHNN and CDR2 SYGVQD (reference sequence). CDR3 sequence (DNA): TGCGCCAGCAGTGCAGGAGGGGCCATCTACAATGAGCAGTTCTTC. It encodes CASSAGGAIYNEQFF.

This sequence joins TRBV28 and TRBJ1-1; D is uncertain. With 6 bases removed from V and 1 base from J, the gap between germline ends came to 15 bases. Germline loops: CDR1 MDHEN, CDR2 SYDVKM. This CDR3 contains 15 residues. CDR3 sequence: CASRLELMGNTEAFF. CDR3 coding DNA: TGTGCCAGCAGACTAGAGCTCATGGGGAACACTGAAGCTTTCTTT.

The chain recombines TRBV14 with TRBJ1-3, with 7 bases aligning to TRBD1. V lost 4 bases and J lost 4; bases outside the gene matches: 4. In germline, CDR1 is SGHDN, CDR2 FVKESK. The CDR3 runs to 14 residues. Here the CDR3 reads CASSRRDRGNTIYF. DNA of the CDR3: TGTGCCAGCAGCCGCCGGGACAGAGGAAACACCATATATTTT.

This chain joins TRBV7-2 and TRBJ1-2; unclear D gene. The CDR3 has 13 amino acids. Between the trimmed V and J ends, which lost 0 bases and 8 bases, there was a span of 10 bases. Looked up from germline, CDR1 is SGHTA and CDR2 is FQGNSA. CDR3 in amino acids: CASSLASQRGYTF. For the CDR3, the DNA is TGTGCCAGCAGCTTAGCGAGCCAGCGGGGCTACACCTTC.

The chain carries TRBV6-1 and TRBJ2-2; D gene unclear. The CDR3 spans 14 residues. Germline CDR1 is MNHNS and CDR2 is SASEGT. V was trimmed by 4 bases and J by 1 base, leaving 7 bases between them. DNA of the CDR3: TGTGCCAGCAGTGCACTATGGAACACCGGGGAGCTGTTTTTT. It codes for CASSALWNTGELFF.

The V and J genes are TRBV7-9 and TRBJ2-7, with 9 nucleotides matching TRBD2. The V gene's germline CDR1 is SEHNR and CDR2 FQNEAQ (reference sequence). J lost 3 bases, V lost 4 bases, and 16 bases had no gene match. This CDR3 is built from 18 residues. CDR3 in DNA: TGTGCCAGCAGCTCCTCCTTTGAAATCGAGACTAGCGGCTACGAGCAGTACTTC. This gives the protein CASSSSFEIETSGYEQYF.

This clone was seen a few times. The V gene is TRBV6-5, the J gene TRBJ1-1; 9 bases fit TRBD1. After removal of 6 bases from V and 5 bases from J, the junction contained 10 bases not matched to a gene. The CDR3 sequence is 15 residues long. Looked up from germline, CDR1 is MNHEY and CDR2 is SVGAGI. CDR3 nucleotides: TGTGCCAGCAGGCCCTCCGGGACAGGGCAGACTGAAGCTTTCTTT. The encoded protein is CASRPSGTGQTEAFF.

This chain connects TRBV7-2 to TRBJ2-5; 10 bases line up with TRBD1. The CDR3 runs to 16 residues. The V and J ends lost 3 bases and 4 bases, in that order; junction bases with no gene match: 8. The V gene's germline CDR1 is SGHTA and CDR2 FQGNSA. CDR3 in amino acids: CASSFGTGVGPETQYF. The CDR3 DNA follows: TGTGCCAGCAGCTTCGGGACAGGGGTGGGCCCAGAGACCCAGTACTTC. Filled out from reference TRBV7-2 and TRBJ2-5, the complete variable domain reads GAGVSQSPSNKVTEKGKDVELRCDPISGHTALYWYRQSLGQGLEFLIYFQGNSAPDKSGLPSDRFSAERTGGSVSTLTIQRTQQEDSAVYLCASSFGTGVGPETQYFGPGTRLLVL.

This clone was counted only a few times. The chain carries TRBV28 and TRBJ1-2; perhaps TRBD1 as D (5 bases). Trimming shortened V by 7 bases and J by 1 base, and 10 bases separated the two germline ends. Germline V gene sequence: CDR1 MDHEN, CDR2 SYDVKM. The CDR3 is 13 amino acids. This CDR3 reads CASTDTRNYGYTF. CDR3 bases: TGTGCCAGCACGGACACCCGTAACTATGGCTACACCTTC.

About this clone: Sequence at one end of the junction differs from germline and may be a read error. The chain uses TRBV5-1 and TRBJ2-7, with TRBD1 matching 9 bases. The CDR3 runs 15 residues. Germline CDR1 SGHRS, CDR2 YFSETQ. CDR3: CASSLGDRDSNEQYF. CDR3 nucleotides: TGCGCCAGCAGCTTGGGGGACAGGGACTCCAACGAGCAGTACTTC.

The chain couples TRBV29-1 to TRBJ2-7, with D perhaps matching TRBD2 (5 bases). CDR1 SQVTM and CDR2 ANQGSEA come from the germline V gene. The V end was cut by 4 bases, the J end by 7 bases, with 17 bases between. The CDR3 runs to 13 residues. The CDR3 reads CSVVTRVLGEQYF. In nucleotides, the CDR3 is TGCAGCGTTGTAACCAGAGTACTAGGGGAGCAGTACTTC.

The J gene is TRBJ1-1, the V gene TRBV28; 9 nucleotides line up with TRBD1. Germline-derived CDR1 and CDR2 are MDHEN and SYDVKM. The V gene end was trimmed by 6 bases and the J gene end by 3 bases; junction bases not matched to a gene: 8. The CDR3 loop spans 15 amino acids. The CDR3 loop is CASSLPGTGYTEAFF. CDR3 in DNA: TGTGCCAGCAGCCTCCCGGGGACAGGGTACACTGAAGCTTTCTTT.

CDR3 sequence: CASSQGLGKRTNQPQHF. CDR3 coding DNA: TGTGCCAGCAGCCAAGGGCTAGGTAAACGGACAAATCAGCCCCAGCATTTT. The genes are TRBV14 and TRBJ1-5; perhaps TRBD1 as D (5 bases). This CDR3 is built from 17 residues. Germline V CDR1 and CDR2: SGHDN, FVKESK. V was cut by 1 base and J by 4 bases, with 17 bases left in between. Supplemented by reference TRBV14 and TRBJ1-5, the full variable domain reads EAGVTQFPSHSVIEKGQTVTLRCDPISGHDNLYWYRRVMGKEIKFLLHFVKESKQDESGMPNNRFLAERTGGTYSTLKVQPAELEDSGVYFCASSQGLGKRTNQPQHFGDGTRLSIL.

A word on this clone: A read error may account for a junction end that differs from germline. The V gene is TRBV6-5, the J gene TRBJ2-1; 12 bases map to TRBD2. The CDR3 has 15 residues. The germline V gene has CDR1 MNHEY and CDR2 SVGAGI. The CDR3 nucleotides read TGTGCCAGCACTCCAACTAGCGGGGGGTACACTGAGCAGTTCTTC. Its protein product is CASTPTSGGYTEQFF.

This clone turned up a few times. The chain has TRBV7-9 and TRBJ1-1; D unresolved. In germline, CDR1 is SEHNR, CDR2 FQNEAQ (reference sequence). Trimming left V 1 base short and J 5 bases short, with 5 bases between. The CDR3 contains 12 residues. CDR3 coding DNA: TGTGCCAGCAGCTTAGTATCTACTGAAGCTTTCTTT. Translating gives CASSLVSTEAFF.

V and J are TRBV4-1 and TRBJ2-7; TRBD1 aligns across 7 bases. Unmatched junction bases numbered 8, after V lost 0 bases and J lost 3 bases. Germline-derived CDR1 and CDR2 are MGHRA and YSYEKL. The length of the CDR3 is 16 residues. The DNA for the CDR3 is TGCGCCAGCAGCCAAGATGTGGTTACAGGGGTCTACGAGCAGTACTTC. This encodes CASSQDVVTGVYEQYF.

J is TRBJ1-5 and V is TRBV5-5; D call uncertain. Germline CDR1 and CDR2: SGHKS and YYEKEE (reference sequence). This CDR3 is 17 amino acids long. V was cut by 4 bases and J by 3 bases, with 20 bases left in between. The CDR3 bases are TGTGCCAGCAGCGCCGCCGGCGCGGGAGGGTTCAATCAGCCCCAGCATTTT. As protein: CASSAAGAGGFNQPQHF.